The 12 T cell receptor beta chains presented below share a single source sample, sequenced in a study of cytomegalovirus exposure and HLA in healthy donors. The PCR used 60 Vbeta and 13 Jbeta primers. The protocol was immunoSEQ multiplex PCR, while the TCRdb copy is restricted to in-frame clones and leaves out a portion. This sample carries around 170,000 clones, roughly 82% of them seen once, and the ten largest clones take less than 2%. Sequencing was carried out using PBMCs. These receptors were collected from a man aged 35 to 55 in good health and CMV-seronegative.

This sequence joins TRBV5-4 and TRBJ2-1; 12 bases line up with TRBD2. Germline lookup yields CDR1 SGHNT and CDR2 YYREEE (reference sequence). V was pared by 4 bases and J by 2 bases, with 16 bases of the junction left unmatched. The CDR3 runs to 20 residues. Here the CDR3 DNA reads TGTGCCAGCAGCCGACGAGTCGGGGCTAGCGGGAGGGACGCCTACAATGAGCAGTTCTTC. It translates to CASSRRVGASGRDAYNEQFF.

J is TRBJ1-2 and V is TRBV30; TRBD1 matches 9 bases. V lost 7 bases and J lost 3; bases outside the gene matches: 12. The length of the CDR3 is 15 residues. Germline V gene sequence: CDR1 GTSNPN, CDR2 SVGIG (reference sequence). This CDR3 reads CASTFTGGAYYGYTF. The CDR3 DNA reads TGTGCCTCAACATTTACAGGGGGCGCCTACTATGGCTACACCTTC.

CDR3 sequence (DNA): TGTGCCAGCAGCTTATGGCTAGAGATCTCCTACAATGAGCAGTTCTTC. Amino acids: CASSLWLEISYNEQFF. The chain has TRBV11-2 and TRBJ2-1; D is ambiguous. The V and J ends lost 2 bases and 0 bases respectively, with 11 bases between them. Germline CDR1 SGHAT, CDR2 FQNNGV. The CDR3 has 16 residues.

The rearrangement links TRBV7-2 to TRBJ1-2; TRBD1 is a possible D gene (6 bases). CDR3 length: 13 amino acids. Trimming left V 4 bases short and J 2 bases short, with 8 bases between. Germline CDR1 and CDR2: SGHTA and FQGNSA. The CDR3 bases are TGTGCCAGCAGCTCTCAGGGGAACTATGGCTACACCTTC. It specifies CASSSQGNYGYTF.

The gene calls are TRBV11-3 and TRBJ1-4, with D possibly being TRBD1 (5 bases). The germline V gene encodes CDR1 SGHNT and CDR2 YENEEA. The CDR3 loop spans 17 amino acids. Between the trimmed V and J ends, which lost 1 base and 3 bases, there was a span of 15 bases. The CDR3 DNA is TGTGCCAGCAGCTTAGGAGACAGAATTTTATCTAATGAAAAACTGTTTTTT. Protein sequence: CASSLGDRILSNEKLFF.

The V gene is TRBV6-5, the J gene TRBJ1-3, with 8 bases lining up with TRBD1. Germline values: CDR1 MNHEY, CDR2 SVGAGI. This CDR3 is built from 15 residues. V shed 6 bases and J 1 base; nucleotides not matched to a gene: 5. CDR3 in DNA: TGTGCCAGCAGGGTGGGACAGGCATCTGGAAACACCATATATTTT. This translates into CASRVGQASGNTIYF.

This chain links TRBV7-8 with TRBJ2-2, with D possibly being TRBD1 (6 bases). Trimming left V 7 bases short and J 4 bases short, with 13 bases between. This CDR3 is built from 14 residues. Germline V gene data show CDR1 as SGHVS and CDR2 as FQNEAQ. The CDR3 DNA reads TGTGCCAGCACACCAGGGGAACGCACCGGGGAGCTGTTTTTT. Protein sequence: CASTPGERTGELFF.

The chain employs TRBV6-5 and TRBJ1-1, with a tentative D call TRBD1 (5 bases). Germline V gene sequence: CDR1 MNHEY, CDR2 SVGAGI. Trimming removed 8 bases at V and 1 base at J, with 14 bases between. The CDR3 sequence is 14 residues long. For the CDR3, the DNA is TGTGCCAGCCGCATGGGGGGAGAGAACACTGAAGCTTTCTTT. Its protein product is CASRMGGENTEAFF.

The V and J genes are TRBV11-1 and TRBJ1-1, with 7 bases aligning to TRBD1. V gave up 0 bases and J gave up 5 bases; unmatched junction bases: 3. Per the germline V gene, CDR1 is SGHAT and CDR2 is FQDESV (reference sequence). The CDR3 has 14 amino acids. The CDR3: CASSLAEGATEAFF. The CDR3 nucleotides are TGTGCCAGCAGCTTAGCCGAGGGGGCAACTGAAGCTTTCTTT.

The chain recombines TRBV4-3 with TRBJ2-1; 14 nucleotides align to TRBD2. J gave up 9 bases and V 1 base, and 2 bases lay outside the gene matches. From germline, CDR1 is LGHNA and CDR2 YSLEER. The CDR3 length is 15 residues. The CDR3 is CASSQAGLAGAEQFF. Here the CDR3 DNA reads TGCGCCAGCAGCCAAGCGGGACTAGCGGGAGCTGAGCAGTTCTTC.

V and J are TRBV7-9 and TRBJ2-1; the D is unclear. Germline assignment: CDR1 SEHNR and CDR2 FQNEAQ (reference sequence). The CDR3 has 12 residues. Trimming took 8 bases from V and 9 from J, leaving 14 bases between them. CDR3 loop: CASPSSEGEQFF. CDR3 bases: TGTGCCAGCCCCTCAAGCGAAGGTGAGCAGTTCTTC.

The V gene is TRBV5-1, the J gene TRBJ2-1, with D possibly TRBD1 on 6 matching bases. The V gene's germline CDR1 is SGHRS and CDR2 YFSETQ. The V end lost 4 bases, the J end lost 5 bases, and 13 bases lay between the germline ends. The CDR3 sequence is 14 residues long. The CDR3 protein is CASSRDTGNNEQFF. In DNA form, the CDR3 reads TGCGCCAGCAGCCGGGACACAGGGAACAATGAGCAGTTCTTC. The complete variable domain, with remaining parts taken from reference TRBV5-1 and TRBJ2-1, reads KAGVTQTPRYLIKTRGQQVTLSCSPISGHRSVSWYQQTPGQGLQFLFEYFSETQRNKGNFPGRFSGRQFSNSRSEMNVSTLELGDSALYLCASSRDTGNNEQFFGPGTRLTVL.